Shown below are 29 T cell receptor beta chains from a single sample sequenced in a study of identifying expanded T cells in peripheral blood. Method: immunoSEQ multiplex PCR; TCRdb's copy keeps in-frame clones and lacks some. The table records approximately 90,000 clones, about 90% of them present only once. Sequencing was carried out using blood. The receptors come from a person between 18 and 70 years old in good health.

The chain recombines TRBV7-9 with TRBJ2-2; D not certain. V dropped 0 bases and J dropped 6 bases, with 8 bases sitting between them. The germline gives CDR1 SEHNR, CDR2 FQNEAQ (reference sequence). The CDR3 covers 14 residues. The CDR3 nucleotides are TGTGCCAGCAGCTTAGCGGGGTTGGCCGGGGAGCTGTTTTTT. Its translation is CASSLAGLAGELFF.

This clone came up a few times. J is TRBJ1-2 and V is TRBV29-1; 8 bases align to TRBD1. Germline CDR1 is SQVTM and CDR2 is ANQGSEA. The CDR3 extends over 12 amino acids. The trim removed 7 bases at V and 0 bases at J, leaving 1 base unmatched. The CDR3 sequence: CSAGGANYGYTF. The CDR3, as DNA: TGCAGCGCAGGGGGCGCTAACTATGGCTACACCTTC.

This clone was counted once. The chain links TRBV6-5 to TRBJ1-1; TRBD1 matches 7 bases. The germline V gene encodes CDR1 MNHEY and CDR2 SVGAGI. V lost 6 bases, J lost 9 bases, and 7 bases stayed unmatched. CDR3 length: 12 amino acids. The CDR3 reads CASRLEQGKAFF. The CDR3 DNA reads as TGTGCCAGCAGATTAGAACAGGGGAAAGCTTTCTTT.

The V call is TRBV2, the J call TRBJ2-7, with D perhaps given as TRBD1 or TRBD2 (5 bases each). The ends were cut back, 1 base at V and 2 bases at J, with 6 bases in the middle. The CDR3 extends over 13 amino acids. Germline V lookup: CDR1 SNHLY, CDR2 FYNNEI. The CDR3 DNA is TGTGCCAGCAGTGAAGTGGGGGCCTACGAGCAGTACTTC. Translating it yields CASSEVGAYEQYF.

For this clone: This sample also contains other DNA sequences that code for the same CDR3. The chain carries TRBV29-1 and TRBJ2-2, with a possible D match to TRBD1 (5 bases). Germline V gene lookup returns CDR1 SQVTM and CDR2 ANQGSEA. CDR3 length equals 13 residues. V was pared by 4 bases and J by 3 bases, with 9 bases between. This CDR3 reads CSVGAGYTGELFF. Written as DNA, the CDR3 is TGCAGCGTTGGAGCAGGGTACACCGGGGAGCTGTTTTTT.

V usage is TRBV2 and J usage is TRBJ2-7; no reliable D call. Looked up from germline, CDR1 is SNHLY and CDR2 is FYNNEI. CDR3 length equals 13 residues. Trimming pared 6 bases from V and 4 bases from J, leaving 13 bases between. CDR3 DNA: TGTGCCAGCAGCCCAGCACAGTTTTACGAGCAGTACTTC. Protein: CASSPAQFYEQYF.

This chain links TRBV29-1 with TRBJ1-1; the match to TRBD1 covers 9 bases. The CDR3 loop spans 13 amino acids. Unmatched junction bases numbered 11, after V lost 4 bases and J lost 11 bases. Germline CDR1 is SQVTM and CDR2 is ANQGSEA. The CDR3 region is CSVVRGTGRGAFF. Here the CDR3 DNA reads TGCAGCGTTGTAAGGGGGACAGGGCGAGGGGCTTTCTTT.

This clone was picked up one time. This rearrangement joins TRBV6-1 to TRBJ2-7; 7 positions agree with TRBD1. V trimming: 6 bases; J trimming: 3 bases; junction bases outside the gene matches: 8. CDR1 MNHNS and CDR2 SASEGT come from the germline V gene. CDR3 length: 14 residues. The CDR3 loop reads CASRTGRSYYEQYF. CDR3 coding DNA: TGTGCCAGCAGGACAGGGAGATCTTACTACGAGCAGTACTTC.

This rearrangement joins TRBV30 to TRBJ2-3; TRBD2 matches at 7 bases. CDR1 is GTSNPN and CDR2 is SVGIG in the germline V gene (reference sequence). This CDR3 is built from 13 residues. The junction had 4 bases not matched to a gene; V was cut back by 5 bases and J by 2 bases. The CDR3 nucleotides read TGTGCCTGGGCCCGGGGGGTCACAGATACGCAGTATTTT. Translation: CAWARGVTDTQYF.

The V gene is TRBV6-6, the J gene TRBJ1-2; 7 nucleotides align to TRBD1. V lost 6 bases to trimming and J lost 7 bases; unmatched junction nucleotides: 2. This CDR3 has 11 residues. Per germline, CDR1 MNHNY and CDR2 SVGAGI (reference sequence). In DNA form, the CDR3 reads TGTGCCAGCAGACCAGGGGGTGGCTACACCTTC. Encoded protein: CASRPGGGYTF.

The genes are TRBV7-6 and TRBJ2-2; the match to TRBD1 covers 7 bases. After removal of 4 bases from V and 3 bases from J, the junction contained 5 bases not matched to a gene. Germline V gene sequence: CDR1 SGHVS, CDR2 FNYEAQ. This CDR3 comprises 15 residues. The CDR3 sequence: CASSSDRVDTGELFF. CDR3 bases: TGTGCCAGCAGCTCCGACAGGGTGGACACCGGGGAGCTGTTTTTT.

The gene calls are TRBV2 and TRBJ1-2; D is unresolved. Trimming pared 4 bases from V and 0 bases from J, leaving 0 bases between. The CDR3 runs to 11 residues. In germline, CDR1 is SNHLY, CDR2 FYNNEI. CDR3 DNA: TGTGCCAGCAGTGCTAACTATGGCTACACCTTC. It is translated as CASSANYGYTF.

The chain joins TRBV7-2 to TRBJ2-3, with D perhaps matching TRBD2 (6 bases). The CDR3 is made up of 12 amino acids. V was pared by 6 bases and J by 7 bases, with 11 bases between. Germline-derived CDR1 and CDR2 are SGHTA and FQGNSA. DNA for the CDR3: TGTGCCAGCAGTCGGGACTCCTATACGCAGTATTTT. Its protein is CASSRDSYTQYF.

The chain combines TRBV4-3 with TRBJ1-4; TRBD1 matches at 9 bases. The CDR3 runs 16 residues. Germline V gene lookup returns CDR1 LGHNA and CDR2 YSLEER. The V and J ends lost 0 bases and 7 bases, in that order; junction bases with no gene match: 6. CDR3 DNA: TGCGCCAGCAGCCAAGATGGACAGGGGCTAGGTGAAAAACTGTTTTTT. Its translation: CASSQDGQGLGEKLFF.

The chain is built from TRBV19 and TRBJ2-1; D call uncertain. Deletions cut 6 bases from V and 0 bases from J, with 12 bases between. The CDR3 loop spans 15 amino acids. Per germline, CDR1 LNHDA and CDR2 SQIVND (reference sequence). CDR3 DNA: TGTGCCAGTAGGAGAACACTTAGCTCCTACAATGAGCAGTTCTTC. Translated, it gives CASRRTLSSYNEQFF. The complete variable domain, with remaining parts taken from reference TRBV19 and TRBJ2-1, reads DGGITQSPKYLFRKEGQNVTLSCEQNLNHDAMYWYRQDPGQGLRLIYYSQIVNDFQKGDIAEGYSVSREKKESFPLTVTSAQKNPTAFYLCASRRTLSSYNEQFFGPGTRLTVL.

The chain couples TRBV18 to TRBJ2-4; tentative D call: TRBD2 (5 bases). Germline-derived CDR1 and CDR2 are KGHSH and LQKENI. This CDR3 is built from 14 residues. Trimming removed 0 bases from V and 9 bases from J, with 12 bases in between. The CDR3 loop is CASSPPSTAAIQYF. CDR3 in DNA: TGTGCCAGCTCACCACCGAGCACAGCGGCCATTCAGTACTTC.

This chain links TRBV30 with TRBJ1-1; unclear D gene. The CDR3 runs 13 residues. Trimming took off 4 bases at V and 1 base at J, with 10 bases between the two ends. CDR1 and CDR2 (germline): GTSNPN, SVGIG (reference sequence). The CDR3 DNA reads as TGTGCCTGGACCCACTCTTGGAACACTGAAGCTTTCTTT. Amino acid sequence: CAWTHSWNTEAFF.

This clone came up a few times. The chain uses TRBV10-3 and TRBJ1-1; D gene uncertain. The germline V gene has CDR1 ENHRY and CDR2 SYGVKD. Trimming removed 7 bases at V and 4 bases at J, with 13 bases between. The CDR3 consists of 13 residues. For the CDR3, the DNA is TGTGCCATCAAGGAAGGACCGAGCACTGAAGCTTTCTTT. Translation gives CAIKEGPSTEAFF.

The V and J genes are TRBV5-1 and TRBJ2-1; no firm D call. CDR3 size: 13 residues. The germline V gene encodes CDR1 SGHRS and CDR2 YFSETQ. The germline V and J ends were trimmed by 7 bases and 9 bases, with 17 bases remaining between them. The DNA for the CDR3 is TGCGCCAGCGGGAACTCGGACGAGACTGAGCAGTTCTTC. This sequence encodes CASGNSDETEQFF.

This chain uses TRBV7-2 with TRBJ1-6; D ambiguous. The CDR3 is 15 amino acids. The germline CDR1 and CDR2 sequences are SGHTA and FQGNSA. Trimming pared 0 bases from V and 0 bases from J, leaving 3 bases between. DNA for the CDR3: TGTGCCAGCAGCTTAGCAGCCTCCTATAATTCACCCCTCCACTTT. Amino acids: CASSLAASYNSPLHF. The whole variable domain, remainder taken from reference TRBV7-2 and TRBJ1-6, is GAGVSQSPSNKVTEKGKDVELRCDPISGHTALYWYRQSLGQGLEFLIYFQGNSAPDKSGLPSDRFSAERTGGSVSTLTIQRTQQEDSAVYLCASSLAASYNSPLHFGNGTRLTVT.

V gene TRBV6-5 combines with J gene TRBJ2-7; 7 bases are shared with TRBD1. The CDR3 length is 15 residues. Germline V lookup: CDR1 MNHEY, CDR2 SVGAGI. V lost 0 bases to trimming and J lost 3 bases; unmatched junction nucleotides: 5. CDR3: CASSYSRTGHYEQYF. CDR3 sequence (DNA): TGTGCCAGCAGTTACTCGAGGACAGGCCACTACGAGCAGTACTTC.

CDR3 in amino acids: CASSYDSNSGNTIYF. CDR3 sequence (DNA): TGTGCCAGCAGTTACGACTCAAACTCTGGAAACACCATATATTTT. The chain carries TRBV6-6 and TRBJ1-3; D uncertain. Germline assignment: CDR1 MNHNY and CDR2 SVGAGI (reference sequence). Between the trimmed V and J ends, which lost 2 bases and 0 bases, there was a span of 8 bases. This CDR3 has 15 residues.

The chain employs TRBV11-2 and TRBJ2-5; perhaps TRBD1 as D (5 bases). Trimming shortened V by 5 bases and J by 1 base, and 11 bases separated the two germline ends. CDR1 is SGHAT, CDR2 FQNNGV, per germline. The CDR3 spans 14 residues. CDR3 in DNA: TGTGCCAGCAGCCCCTGGACAATCCAAGAGACCCAGTACTTC. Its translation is CASSPWTIQETQYF.

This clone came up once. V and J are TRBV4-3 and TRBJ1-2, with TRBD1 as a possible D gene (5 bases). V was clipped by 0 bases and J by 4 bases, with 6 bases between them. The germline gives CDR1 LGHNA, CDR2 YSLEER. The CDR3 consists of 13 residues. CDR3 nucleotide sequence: TGCGCCAGCAGCCAAGACGGGGGCTATGGCTACACCTTC. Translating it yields CASSQDGGYGYTF.

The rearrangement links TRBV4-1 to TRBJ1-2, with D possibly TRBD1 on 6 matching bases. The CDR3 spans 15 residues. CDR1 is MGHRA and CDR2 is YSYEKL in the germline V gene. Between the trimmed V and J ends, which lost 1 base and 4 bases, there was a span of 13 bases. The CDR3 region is CASSQAEDSSYGYTF. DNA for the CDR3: TGCGCCAGCAGCCAAGCGGAGGACAGCTCCTATGGCTACACCTTC.

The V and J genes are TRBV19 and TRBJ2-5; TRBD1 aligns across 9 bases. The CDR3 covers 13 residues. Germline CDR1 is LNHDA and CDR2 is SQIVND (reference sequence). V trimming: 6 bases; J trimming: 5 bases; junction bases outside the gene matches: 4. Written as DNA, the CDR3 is TGTGCCAGTAGCGACAGGGGGTATGAGACCCAGTACTTC. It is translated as CASSDRGYETQYF.

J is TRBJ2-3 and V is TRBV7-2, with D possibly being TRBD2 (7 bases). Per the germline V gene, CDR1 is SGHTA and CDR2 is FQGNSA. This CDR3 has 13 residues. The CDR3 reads CARGGRNTDTQYF. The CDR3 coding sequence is TGTGCTAGGGGGGGCAGAAACACAGATACGCAGTATTTT.

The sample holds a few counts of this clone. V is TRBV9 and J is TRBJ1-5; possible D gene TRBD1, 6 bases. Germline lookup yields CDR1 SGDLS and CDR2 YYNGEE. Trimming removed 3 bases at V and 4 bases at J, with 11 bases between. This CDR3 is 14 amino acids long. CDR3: CASSADRGNQPQHF. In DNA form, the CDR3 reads TGTGCCAGCAGCGCGGACAGAGGGAATCAGCCCCAGCATTTT.

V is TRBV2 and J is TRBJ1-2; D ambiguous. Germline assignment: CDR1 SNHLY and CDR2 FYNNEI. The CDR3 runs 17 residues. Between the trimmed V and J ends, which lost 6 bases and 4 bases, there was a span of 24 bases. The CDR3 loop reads CASSPITKQSGRYGYTF. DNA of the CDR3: TGTGCCAGCAGCCCTATAACAAAACAGAGTGGACGCTATGGCTACACCTTC.